This TCR beta chain derives from a study of blood T cell repertoires in COVID-19. With respect to this clone: Other DNA sequences of this sample code for an identical CDR3.

Some clones are missing from TCRdb's copy, which holds only in-frame ones; the method was immunoSEQ multiplex PCR. The table shows around 120,000 clones, with under 80% occurring only once. The CDR3 is made up of 13 amino acids. Per germline, CDR1 LNHDA and CDR2 SQIVND (reference sequence). V gave up 6 bases and J gave up 4 bases; unmatched junction bases: 0. This receptor was taken from a man between 45 and 60 years old with acute or convalescent COVID-19. Sequenced input: peripheral blood. This chain uses TRBV19 with TRBJ1-5; 10 bases fit TRBD1. CDR3 sequence: CASRGQGNQPQHF. The CDR3 nucleotides read TGTGCCAGTAGGGGACAGGGGAATCAGCCCCAGCATTTT.